This T cell receptor (beta chain) derives from a study of blood T cell repertoires in COVID-19. Per the original methods: Reference gene primer amplification yielded estimated nucleated cell counts. Assay used: immunoSEQ multiplex PCR; TCRdb lists only in-frame clones, some missing. V and J calls plus clone size are reproduced from that table; the DNA served to infer D and trimming. Among roughly 150,000 clones listed, around 74% were seen once. The CDR3 sequence is 16 residues long. CDR1 and CDR2 (germline): SGHNT, YYREEE (reference sequence). V dropped 0 bases and J dropped 0; count of bases not matched to a gene: 1.

The rearrangement uses TRBV5-4 and TRBJ2-2; 8 bases align to TRBD2. The clonotype comes from a man between 70 and 80 years old with acute or convalescent COVID-19. Input material: peripheral blood. The CDR3 sequence is CASSLGGLANTGELFF. The CDR3 DNA reads as TGTGCCAGCAGCTTGGGGGGACTAGCGAACACCGGGGAGCTGTTTTTT.